Listed below are T cell receptor beta chains from one sample, sequenced in a study of T-cell reconstitution after alpha-beta-depleted transplantation in children. TCRdb itself ran the PCR reads through MiXCR, one entry per CDR3 protein. The sample includes about 300,000 distinct CDR3 sequences, almost 8% seen only once; the top ten take over 7.5%. The starting material was peripheral blood, obtained 360 days after TCRalphabeta/CD19-depleted stem cell transplant. The receptors derive from a female patient under 10 years old who had a stem cell transplant for Fanconi anemia, so the T cells may come from the graft donor. Both conserved end residues are part of each CDR3. Fields, in order: D gene, clone size, J gene, V gene, CDR3 DNA, CDR3 protein. A D gene is named only where the DNA matches it firmly. A clone size is listed for some rows: how often the clone was seen (once, few, many), or a class if it is expanded.

>-|many|TRBJ1-2|TRBV9
TGTGCCAGCAGCGTAGGGACATCGGGCGCGACCACTTACTATGGCTACACCTTC
CASSVGTSGATTYYGYTF
>-|-|TRBJ2-7|TRBV29-1
TGCAGCGTAGCGGAGCCCCTAGGACGGTTGCAGTACTTC
CSVAEPLGRLQYF
>-|many|TRBJ2-5|TRBV15
TGTGCCACCAGCAGAGATCGGAGCACCCAGTACTTC
CATSRDRSTQYF
>TRBD1|many|TRBJ1-1|TRBV12-3/TRBV12-4
TGTGCCAGCACCACACAGGGGGGGTTGAACACTGAAGCTTTCTTT
CASTTQGGLNTEAFF
>-|many|TRBJ2-7|TRBV7-8
TGTGCCAGCAGCTTAATGGGGCCCTCCTACGAGCAGTACTTC
CASSLMGPSYEQYF
>-|many|TRBJ2-7|TRBV10-3
TGTGCCATCAGTGTTGGGCCCAACAGGGCCGAGCAGTACTTC
CAISVGPNRAEQYF
>-|-|TRBJ2-1|TRBV9
TGTGCCAGCAGCGTAGCTAGCCTCTGGAATGAGCAGTTCTTC
CASSVASLWNEQFF
>-|-|TRBJ1-2|TRBV6-5
TGTGCCAGCAGGGGCAGGGAGGGTGGCTACACCTTC
CASRGREGGYTF
>-|many|TRBJ1-4|TRBV9
TGTGCCAGCAGCGTAACGGCAGGGCGAAATGAAAAACTGTTTTTT
CASSVTAGRNEKLFF
>TRBD2|-|TRBJ2-2|TRBV2
TGTGCCAGCGATCTAGCGGGGGCCCTAACGAACACCGGGGAGCTGTTTTTT
CASDLAGALTNTGELFF
>-|few|TRBJ2-2|TRBV6-1
TGTGCCAGCAGTGAAAACCGCGGACGGCCCTTGGAGCTGTTTTTT
CASSENRGRPLELFF
>TRBD1|many|TRBJ2-2|TRBV29-1
TGCAGCGTTGCACCGAGACAGGGGGCAAACACCGGGGAGCTGTTTTTT
CSVAPRQGANTGELFF
>-|-|TRBJ2-1|TRBV11-2
TGTGCCAGCAGCTTACACCGGGACAATGAGCAGTTCTTC
CASSLHRDNEQFF
>-|many|TRBJ2-1|TRBV9
TGTGCCAGCAGCCCAAACTGGGACAATGAGCAGTTCTTC
CASSPNWDNEQFF
>TRBD1|-|TRBJ1-5|TRBV6-5
TGTGCCAGCAGTTACTCGCGGCAGGGGGCGGGTCAGCCCCAGCATTTT
CASSYSRQGAGQPQHF
>TRBD1|-|TRBJ1-2|TRBV6-5
TGTGCCAGCAGTTTTTCCCTTCTGACAGGGAACTATGGCTACACCTTC
CASSFSLLTGNYGYTF
>-|-|TRBJ2-3|TRBV24-1
TGTGCCACCAGTGATCCCGCCTCGACAAGCACAGATACGCAGTATTTT
CATSDPASTSTDTQYF
>-|many|TRBJ1-5|TRBV12-3/TRBV12-4
TGTGCCAGCAGTTTGACCCACTCCGACGGATATCAGCCCCAGCATTTT
CASSLTHSDGYQPQHF
>TRBD1|many|TRBJ2-7|TRBV25-1
TGTGCCAGCAGTCGACAGGGCTTCTACGAGCAGTACTTC
CASSRQGFYEQYF
>-|many|TRBJ2-6|TRBV29-1
TGCAGCGTTGAAGCGGGGACTGGGGCCAACGTCCTGACTTTC
CSVEAGTGANVLTF
>-|few|TRBJ1-3|TRBV5-1
TGCGCCAGCAGCTTGGATCTGGGGGCGCGAGGAAACACCATATATTTT
CASSLDLGARGNTIYF
>-|many|TRBJ2-7|TRBV20-1
TGCAGTGTTGGGGGTCGTGCCTACGAGCAGTACTTC
CSVGGRAYEQYF
>TRBD1|few|TRBJ2-5|TRBV11-1
TGTGCCAGCAGCCTACCGACAGGGAGTTTCCAAGAGACCCAGTACTTC
CASSLPTGSFQETQYF
>-|few|TRBJ2-7|TRBV7-3
TGTGCCAGCAGCTCCTCGGGGTTACACGAGCAGTACTTC
CASSSSGLHEQYF